What follows are 7 T cell receptor beta chains derived from one specimen sequenced in a study of control samples from healthy donors and cancer patients (dated by TCRdb to the early 2020s). Library method: the immunoSEQ multiplex PCR assay. Entries here come from immuneACCESS through TCRdb and include only in-frame sequences with V and J called. Some clones fail to appear in such tables; in the studies checked, an unresolved V gene covers under half of the shortfall, and the cause of the remainder is unknown. The sample profile shows tens of thousands of clones; over 90% of them were found once. Clones ranked in the top ten supply roughly a quarter of the sample. Source material: PBMCs. These receptors all come from a woman aged 45 to 65 with head and neck cancer.

This clone was seen once. One end of the junction does not line up with germline, which may come from a read error. The chain recombines TRBV4-1 with TRBJ2-1, with D unresolved. CDR3 length: 12 residues. Germline CDR1 is MGHRA and CDR2 is YSYEKL. This CDR3 is CASSQAYLEVVF. In DNA form, the CDR3 reads TGCGCCAGCAGCCAAGCTTATCTAGAAGTAGTCTTC.

The chain links TRBV5-4 to TRBJ2-3; 8 bases are a match to TRBD2. V was clipped by 4 bases and J by 2 bases; unmatched bases: 3. The CDR3 contains 14 residues. Per germline, CDR1 SGHNT and CDR2 YYREEE (reference sequence). The CDR3 DNA follows: TGTGCCAGCAGCACTAGCGGCACCACAGATACGCAGTATTTT. This codes for CASSTSGTTDTQYF.

The chain has TRBV2 and TRBJ1-1; D not certain. The CDR3 extends over 12 amino acids. The V end lost 7 bases, the J end lost 6 bases, and 12 bases lay between the germline ends. Germline V gene lookup returns CDR1 SNHLY and CDR2 FYNNEI. CDR3 nucleotides: TGTGCCAGCATCTTAGTCGGTCCTGAAGCTTTCTTT. This translates into CASILVGPEAFF.

The genes are TRBV9 and TRBJ2-7; 7 nucleotides agree with TRBD2. The V gene's germline CDR1 is SGDLS and CDR2 YYNGEE. V was clipped by 0 bases and J by 5 bases; unmatched bases: 5. The CDR3 sequence is 14 residues long. CDR3 loop: CASSVAGGINEQYF. In DNA, the CDR3 is TGTGCCAGCAGCGTAGCGGGGGGTATCAACGAGCAGTACTTC.

This clone was detected once. The chain has TRBV18 and TRBJ1-2; D is ambiguous. This CDR3 is built from 13 residues. From germline, CDR1 is KGHSH and CDR2 LQKENI. V lost 2 bases to trimming and J lost 7 bases, with 11 bases between them. The CDR3 DNA follows: TGTGCCAGCTCACCAGTGGGAGCCGGTGGCTACACCTTC. Amino acid sequence: CASSPVGAGGYTF.

The chain couples TRBV4-2 to TRBJ1-4, with D maybe TRBD1 (6 bases). The V gene lost 4 bases and the J gene lost 5 bases, with 20 bases spanning the gap. Germline CDR1 LGHNA, CDR2 YNFKEQ. This CDR3 has 17 amino acids. CDR3 region: CASSPQRLETGNEKLFF. The CDR3 DNA reads TGTGCCAGCAGCCCACAACGACTTGAGACAGGAAATGAAAAACTGTTTTTT.

This chain connects TRBV2 to TRBJ1-1, with 7 positions matching TRBD1. V lost 11 bases, J lost 5 bases, and 11 bases stayed unmatched. The CDR3 runs to 13 residues. Germline loops: CDR1 SNHLY, CDR2 FYNNEI. The CDR3 loop reads CARSPGGGTEAFF. In nucleotides, the CDR3 is TGTGCCCGCTCCCCAGGGGGAGGAACTGAAGCTTTCTTT.